This T cell receptor beta chain was captured by sequencing in a study of siplizumab effects on memory and regulatory T cells (dated by TCRdb to about 2019). Background on the whole study: The study looked at the effect of siplizumab, an anti-CD2 antibody, on alloreactive T-cell subsets in allogeneic mixed lymphocyte reactions made from human PBMCs.

Library preparation used the immunoSEQ multiplex PCR assay. Approximately 100,000 TCR templates per sample were assayed on the deep sequencing platform. Genomic DNA extracted from sorted T cells was used for TCRbeta CDR3 sequencing. On the authors' methods: The R programming language was used for clonal analysis of TCRbeta CDR3 data. Alloreactive CD4+ and CD8+ clones were defined by comparing unstimulated samples with post-reaction CFSE-low samples. Regulatory or non-regulatory origin was assigned to alloreactive CD4+ clones by matching of sequences to sorted unstimulated Treg and non-Treg repertoires. In its TCRdb copy, this immuneACCESS table keeps in-frame sequences only and misses some clones. Where compared with another copy, unresolved V genes explain less than half of these, and the others have no known cause. V and J calls and clone size come straight from that table; D and trimming were deduced from the DNA. The table for this sample lists about 120,000 clones; about 94% of them were counted only once. The top ten constitute around 1.5% of the sample.

TCRbeta CDR3 sequencing was performed on sorted unstimulated T cells and on proliferating T cells recovered from mixed lymphocyte reactions. Fresh whole blood from approximately ten HLA-typed healthy donors was used to isolate PBMCs. Unstimulated CD4+ non-regulatory T cells were FACS-sorted to map the origin of alloreactive clones. This clone was recorded only once. Its cognate antigen has yet to be identified. Qualities for individual bases were not recorded, and no much larger clone is one base off. Beyond this particular receptor, the publication reports: The cumulative frequency of alloreactive sequences traceable to unstimulated CD4+ memory T cells was significantly reduced by siplizumab. Among mappable alloreactive CD4+ clones, an average Treg-derived fraction of over 60% was observed with siplizumab, compared with roughly 27% in control reactions. Compared with memory T cells, unstimulated naive T cells appeared more diverse, and naive cells seemed to make a substantial contribution to the alloresponse. Sequences below about 10^-5 frequency were poorly captured, so only a minor fraction of alloreactive clones could be mapped to unstimulated subsets. The suppressive function of proliferating Tregs from siplizumab cultures was not functionally confirmed. Roughly 80-97% of proliferating CD4+ or CD8+ clones could not be assigned a naive or memory phenotype.

The CDR3 contains 15 residues, cysteine and phenylalanine counted. Only the CDR3 part of the read is kept: 45 bases, read in frame from the first base. Germline trimming: 4 bases from V, 5 bases from J; junction bases outside gene matches: 8. Looking up the germline V gene (reference sequence) yields CDR1 SGHKS and CDR2 YYEKEE. The sequence is built from TRBV5-5 and TRBJ2-2, with 7 middle bases fitting TRBD1. The TCR comes from a human donor in good health. The source material was non-Treg CD4+ T cells sorted from blood. The sample's cell subset or site, from its label and the paper: FACS-sorted unstimulated CD4+ non-regulatory T cells. The CDR3 corresponds to CASSLRGLGTGELFF. The bases are TGTGCCAGCAGCCTGAGGGGGCTGGGGACCGGGGAGCTGTTTTTT.